Sequencing of this T cell receptor (beta chain) was carried out in a study of Ad26.COV2.S vaccination and SARS-CoV-2 variants. Study conclusions and caveats: An underestimation of total T cell responses may have resulted from the TCR breadth and depth analyses.

As regards this clone: Its cognate antigen is unknown.

Germline V CDR1 and CDR2: MNHEY, SVGEGT. The CDR3 consists of 15 residues. V shed 4 bases and J 1 base; nucleotides not matched to a gene: 5. Profiling relied on immunoSEQ multiplex PCR, and the TCRdb table lists in-frame clones only, not all of them. The data hold some 350,000 clones, with roughly 94% observed a single time. V gene TRBV6-2 or TRBV6-3 combines with J gene TRBJ2-5; 8 bases are shared with TRBD1. This sequence originates from a human donor who had recovered from COVID-19. Sequences were derived from peripheral blood, sampled after recovery from COVID-19. The DNA for the CDR3 is TGTGCCAGCAGTTCGTGGACAGGGACCCAAGAGACCCAGTACTTC. It specifies CASSSWTGTQETQYF.